The 30 T cell receptor beta chains below come from one sample, sequenced in a study of control samples from healthy donors and cancer patients. Clones were sequenced by immunoSEQ multiplex PCR, and TCRdb holds only the in-frame ones, with some missing. The table has 130,000 to 150,000 clones, 80% to 95% seen once. The source material was blood. These receptors originate from a man aged 30 to 45 in good health.

The chain carries TRBV4-2 and TRBJ2-3; 8 bases match TRBD2. CDR1 is LGHNA, CDR2 YNFKEQ, per germline. The V gene end was trimmed by 0 bases and the J gene end by 4 bases; junction bases not matched to a gene: 3. The CDR3 spans 15 residues. This CDR3 reads CASSQEAGEADTQYF. DNA of the CDR3: TGTGCCAGCAGCCAAGAAGCGGGGGAAGCAGATACGCAGTATTTT.

The chain carries TRBV2 and TRBJ2-5, with TRBD2 identical over 10 bases. CDR1 and CDR2 from the germline V gene are SNHLY and FYNNEI. The CDR3 extends over 15 amino acids. Trimming took 2 bases from V and 1 from J; bases not matched to a gene: 1. The CDR3 is CASSESGGAQETQYF. CDR3 nucleotide sequence: TGTGCCAGCAGTGAAAGCGGGGGGGCCCAAGAGACCCAGTACTTC. Looking up the rest from reference TRBV2 and TRBJ2-5 gives the full variable domain: EPEVTQTPSHQVTQMGQEVILRCVPISNHLYFYWYRQILGQKVEFLVSFYNNEISEKSEIFDDQFSVERPDGSNFTLKIRSTKLEDSAMYFCASSESGGAQETQYFGPGTRLLVL.

This chain uses TRBV10-2 with TRBJ1-5, with D possibly being TRBD1 (6 bases). The CDR3 totals 16 residues. CDR1 is WSHSY and CDR2 is SAAADI in the germline V gene. The ends were cut back, 0 bases at V and 0 bases at J, with 9 bases in the middle. This CDR3 is CASSESGGVSNQPQHF. As DNA, the CDR3 is TGCGCCAGCAGTGAGTCAGGGGGGGTTAGCAATCAGCCCCAGCATTTT.

The chain has TRBV6-4 and TRBJ1-1; TRBD1 agrees at 9 bases. Germline CDR1 MRHNA, CDR2 SNTAGT. This CDR3 is built from 17 residues. With V trimmed by 10 bases and J by 5 bases, 20 bases remained unmatched. Here the CDR3 DNA reads TGTGCCACCTCTACAGGGGGCGAGCGTTTGGCTTCGACTGAAGCTTTCTTT. It encodes CATSTGGERLASTEAFF.

The chain joins TRBV6-2 or TRBV6-3 to TRBJ1-2, with TRBD1 matching 9 bases. CDR1 and CDR2 (germline): MNHEY, SVGEGT. The CDR3 consists of 16 residues. The V and J ends lost 5 bases and 4 bases, in that order; junction bases with no gene match: 11. CDR3 nucleotides: TGTGCCAGCAGTCACGGACCGGGACAGGGAAGCTATGGCTACACCTTC. Its translation is CASSHGPGQGSYGYTF.

The chain combines TRBV5-5 with TRBJ1-4; 9 nucleotides line up with TRBD1. The ends lost 0 bases at V and 2 bases at J; junction bases unmatched: 2. The CDR3 sequence is 16 residues long. Germline loops: CDR1 SGHKS, CDR2 YYEKEE (reference sequence). CDR3 nucleotide sequence: TGTGCCAGCAGCTTGGGGACAGGGGTGACTAATGAAAAACTGTTTTTT. It yields the protein CASSLGTGVTNEKLFF.

The chain links TRBV2 to TRBJ1-3, with 8 nucleotides matching TRBD1. This CDR3 comprises 14 residues. V dropped 6 bases and J dropped 4; count of bases not matched to a gene: 5. Germline CDR1 reads SNHLY; CDR2 reads FYNNEI. CDR3 loop: CASSDSGGGNTIYF. The CDR3 DNA reads as TGTGCCAGCAGCGATTCAGGGGGCGGAAACACCATATATTTT.

The chain uses TRBV19 and TRBJ2-2; tentative D call: TRBD1 (5 bases). Germline lookup yields CDR1 LNHDA and CDR2 SQIVND (reference sequence). CDR3 size: 14 residues. Trimming cost V 6 bases and J 3 bases, with 11 bases left between them. CDR3 DNA sequence: TGTGCCAGTAGAGACAGCCCCGACACCGGGGAGCTGTTTTTT. Translating gives CASRDSPDTGELFF.

The chain combines TRBV2 with TRBJ2-7; 8 bases agree with TRBD1. This CDR3 is built from 14 residues. V trimming: 7 bases; J trimming: 1 base; junction bases outside the gene matches: 6. The V gene's germline CDR1 is SNHLY and CDR2 FYNNEI. The CDR3 region is CASKNQGASYEQYF. CDR3 bases: TGTGCCAGCAAGAATCAGGGGGCTTCCTACGAGCAGTACTTC.

The chain recombines TRBV7-9 with TRBJ2-3; a weak D match, TRBD1 (7 bases). Trimming left V 0 bases short and J 3 bases short, with 13 bases between. Germline assignment: CDR1 SEHNR and CDR2 FQNEAQ (reference sequence). This CDR3 comprises 16 residues. CDR3 protein: CASSLAETGRTDTQYF. CDR3 bases: TGTGCCAGCAGCTTAGCGGAGACAGGGAGGACAGATACGCAGTATTTT. Looking up the rest from reference TRBV7-9 and TRBJ2-3 gives the full variable domain: DTGVSQNPRHKITKRGQNVTFRCDPISEHNRLYWYRQTLGQGPEFLTYFQNEAQLEKSRLLSDRFSAERPKGSFSTLEIQRTEQGDSAMYLCASSLAETGRTDTQYFGPGTRLTVL.

The chain recombines TRBV30 with TRBJ1-5, with D possibly matching TRBD1 (5 bases). This CDR3 contains 15 residues. The germline V gene encodes CDR1 GTSNPN and CDR2 SVGIG (reference sequence). The ends were cut back, 2 bases at V and 3 bases at J, with 14 bases in the middle. The CDR3 sequence: CAWSLSDTANQPQHF. The CDR3 DNA is TGTGCCTGGAGTCTCTCGGACACAGCCAATCAGCCCCAGCATTTT.

This clone was seen once. This chain uses TRBV12-5 with TRBJ2-7; either TRBD1 or TRBD2 may supply D (5 bases each). Trimming shortened V by 1 base and J by 7 bases, and 8 bases separated the two germline ends. The CDR3 is 12 residues long. CDR1 is LGHNT, CDR2 FRNRAP, per germline. This CDR3 reads CASGLDWGEQYF. The CDR3 DNA reads TGTGCTAGTGGTTTGGACTGGGGGGAGCAGTACTTC.

This clone was found a few times. This sequence joins TRBV5-1 and TRBJ2-7; 8 bases match TRBD1. This CDR3 comprises 14 residues. Germline-derived CDR1 and CDR2 are SGHRS and YFSETQ. V shed 7 bases, J shed 5 bases, and the junction held 11 bases outside the gene matches. CDR3 nucleotide sequence: TGCGCCAGCCGATCTTACAGGGGGAGCCACGAGCAGTACTTC. This gives the protein CASRSYRGSHEQYF.

The gene calls are TRBV6-5 and TRBJ2-5, with a tentative D call TRBD2 (6 bases). The germline CDR1 and CDR2 sequences are MNHEY and SVGAGI. This CDR3 is built from 15 residues. V dropped 1 base and J dropped 4 bases, with 13 bases sitting between them. In DNA form, the CDR3 reads TGTGCCAGCAGTTACTGGGGCCTCGGGGGAGAGACCCAGTACTTC. This gives the protein CASSYWGLGGETQYF.

This chain connects TRBV7-3 to TRBJ2-2; TRBD1 is a possible D gene (5 bases). The CDR3 consists of 15 residues. The V gene lost 0 bases and the J gene lost 6 bases, with 11 bases spanning the gap. The germline gives CDR1 SGHTA, CDR2 FQGTGA. The CDR3, as DNA: TGTGCCAGCAGCTTAACGTCAGGGTGGTCCGGGGAGCTGTTTTTT. Its translation: CASSLTSGWSGELFF.

The chain couples TRBV11-2 to TRBJ2-7; 8 bases are a match to TRBD1. J gave up 6 bases and V 3 bases, and 1 base lay outside the gene matches. CDR1 is SGHAT and CDR2 is FQNNGV in the germline V gene. The CDR3 has 12 residues. The CDR3 reads CASSLTGVEQYF. The CDR3 DNA reads as TGTGCCAGCAGCTTGACAGGGGTCGAGCAGTACTTC.

This chain joins TRBV21-1 and TRBJ1-2. TRBV21-1 counts as a pseudogene. CDR3 length: 14 amino acids. The CDR3 DNA sequence: TGTGCCAGCAGCAATAGGGGAGTTCCCTATGGCTACACCTTC. It yields the protein CASSNRGVPYGYTF.

V and J are TRBV7-9 and TRBJ2-3; D unclear. Germline values: CDR1 SEHNR, CDR2 FQNEAQ (reference sequence). The CDR3 is 13 amino acids. Trimming removed 6 bases at V and 0 bases at J, with 7 bases between. The CDR3 sequence: CASSKDSTDTQYF. CDR3 bases: TGTGCCAGCAGTAAGGACAGCACAGATACGCAGTATTTT.

This rearrangement joins TRBV28 to TRBJ2-1; D is undetermined. The ends were cut back, 4 bases at V and 0 bases at J, with 10 bases in the middle. From germline, CDR1 is MDHEN and CDR2 SYDVKM. CDR3 length equals 15 residues. The DNA for the CDR3 is TGTGCCAGCAGTTATACTGCGAGCTCCTACAATGAGCAGTTCTTC. This sequence encodes CASSYTASSYNEQFF.

The chain recombines TRBV9 with TRBJ1-1; 10 positions match TRBD1. The CDR3 covers 18 residues. Germline trimming cut 4 bases from V and 1 base from J; bases unmatched to any gene: 13. Germline V gives CDR1 SGDLS, CDR2 YYNGEE. For the CDR3, the DNA is TGTGCCAGCAGCCGACTCCGACAGGGGGCGAAACCGAACACTGAAGCTTTCTTT. Residues: CASSRLRQGAKPNTEAFF.

V and J are TRBV19 and TRBJ2-1; 10 bases are a match to TRBD2. This CDR3 contains 14 residues. The V segment lost 3 bases and the J segment 9 bases; nucleotides outside the gene matches: 5. CDR1 and CDR2 from the germline V gene are LNHDA and SQIVND (reference sequence). The CDR3 DNA reads TGTGCCAGTAGTATGAGCGGGGGGGCCTTTGAGCAGTTCTTC. Translation: CASSMSGGAFEQFF. The entire variable domain, with the rest obtained from reference TRBV19 and TRBJ2-1, is as follows: DGGITQSPKYLFRKEGQNVTLSCEQNLNHDAMYWYRQDPGQGLRLIYYSQIVNDFQKGDIAEGYSVSREKKESFPLTVTSAQKNPTAFYLCASSMSGGAFEQFFGPGTRLTVL.

CDR3 sequence reads: CASSFTSPSTDTQYF. In DNA, the CDR3 is TGTGCCAGCAGTTTCACTAGTCCAAGCACAGATACGCAGTATTTT. This chain uses TRBV28 with TRBJ2-3; D perhaps matches TRBD2 (5 bases). Germline assignment: CDR1 MDHEN and CDR2 SYDVKM. The germline V and J ends were trimmed by 3 bases and 0 bases, with 10 bases remaining between them. This CDR3 has 15 residues.

The V and J genes are TRBV7-6 and TRBJ2-2, with TRBD2 matching over 13 bases. Trimming removed 4 bases from V and 4 bases from J; junction bases left unmatched: 3. Looked up from germline, CDR1 is SGHVS and CDR2 is FNYEAQ. CDR3 length: 16 residues. CDR3 in DNA: TGTGCCAGCAGCTCGACTAGCGGGGGGATCACCGGGGAGCTGTTTTTT. This encodes CASSSTSGGITGELFF.

The chain joins TRBV10-3 to TRBJ1-6; D remains ambiguous. This CDR3 has 14 amino acids. The germline CDR1 and CDR2 sequences are ENHRY and SYGVKD. Trimming cost V 2 bases and J 5 bases, with 7 bases left between them. CDR3 amino acids: CAISEGLDNSPLHF. The CDR3 coding sequence is TGTGCCATCAGTGAGGGCCTTGATAATTCACCCCTCCACTTT.

This clone was counted a single time. This chain connects TRBV27 to TRBJ1-5; D is possibly TRBD1 (5 bases). This CDR3 contains 15 residues. V was cut by 4 bases and J by 4 bases, with 14 bases left in between. Germline loops: CDR1 MNHEY, CDR2 SMNVEV (reference sequence). This CDR3 is CASSSGPSKNQPQHF. In DNA, the CDR3 is TGTGCCAGCAGTTCGGGACCGTCGAAAAATCAGCCCCAGCATTTT.

CDR3 loop: CASEQGKAGNTEAFF. In DNA, the CDR3 is TGTGCCAGCGAGCAGGGGAAGGCGGGAAACACTGAAGCTTTCTTT. J is TRBJ1-1 and V is TRBV28; TRBD1 might be the D (6 bases). Trimming stripped 8 bases from V and 2 bases from J, with 18 bases between. Germline assignment: CDR1 MDHEN and CDR2 SYDVKM. There are 15 residues in the CDR3. The full variable domain, with the rest looked up from reference TRBV28 and TRBJ1-1, is DVKVTQSSRYLVKRTGEKVFLECVQDMDHENMFWYRQDPGLGLRLIYFSYDVKMKEKGDIPEGYSVSREKKERFSLILESASTNQTSMYLCASEQGKAGNTEAFFGQGTRLTVV.

The chain employs TRBV10-2 and TRBJ1-2; D is undetermined. This CDR3 region has 11 residues. Germline CDR1 WSHSY, CDR2 SAAADI. Deletions cut 4 bases from V and 8 bases from J, with 8 bases between. CDR3 sequence (DNA): TGCGCCAGCAGTGGCGGATACGGCTACACCTTC. Its translation: CASSGGYGYTF.

This clone appeared a few times. This chain uses TRBV9 with TRBJ1-6; tentative D call: TRBD1 (5 bases). V was shortened by 5 bases and J by 7 bases, with 13 bases between the two germline ends. The CDR3 extends over 14 amino acids. Germline-derived CDR1 and CDR2 are SGDLS and YYNGEE. CDR3 nucleotides: TGTGCCAGCAGTGCGCAGGGTGCAAATTCACCCCTCCACTTT. This gives the protein CASSAQGANSPLHF. The whole variable domain, remainder taken from reference TRBV9 and TRBJ1-6, is DSGVTQTPKHLITATGQRVTLRCSPRSGDLSVYWYQQSLDQGLQFLIQYYNGEERAKGNILERFSAQQFPDLHSELNLSSLELGDSALYFCASSAQGANSPLHFGNGTRLTVT.

This clone came up once. The rearrangement links TRBV11-2 to TRBJ2-3; no clear D gene. The CDR3 runs to 16 residues. Germline V gene sequence: CDR1 SGHAT, CDR2 FQNNGV. V lost 1 base, J lost 1 base, and 12 bases lay in between. The chain's CDR3 is CASSLGAGGRTDTQYF. CDR3 DNA: TGTGCCAGCAGCTTAGGGGCCGGCGGTCGCACAGATACGCAGTATTTT.

This sequence joins TRBV14 and TRBJ2-7; D is unclear. Germline CDR1 is SGHDN and CDR2 is FVKESK. The V end lost 0 bases, the J end lost 4 bases, and 10 bases lay between the germline ends. The CDR3 loop spans 14 amino acids. The CDR3 DNA sequence: TGTGCCAGCAGCCAAGATTTGGGTGGTTACGAGCAGTACTTC. Translating gives CASSQDLGGYEQYF.